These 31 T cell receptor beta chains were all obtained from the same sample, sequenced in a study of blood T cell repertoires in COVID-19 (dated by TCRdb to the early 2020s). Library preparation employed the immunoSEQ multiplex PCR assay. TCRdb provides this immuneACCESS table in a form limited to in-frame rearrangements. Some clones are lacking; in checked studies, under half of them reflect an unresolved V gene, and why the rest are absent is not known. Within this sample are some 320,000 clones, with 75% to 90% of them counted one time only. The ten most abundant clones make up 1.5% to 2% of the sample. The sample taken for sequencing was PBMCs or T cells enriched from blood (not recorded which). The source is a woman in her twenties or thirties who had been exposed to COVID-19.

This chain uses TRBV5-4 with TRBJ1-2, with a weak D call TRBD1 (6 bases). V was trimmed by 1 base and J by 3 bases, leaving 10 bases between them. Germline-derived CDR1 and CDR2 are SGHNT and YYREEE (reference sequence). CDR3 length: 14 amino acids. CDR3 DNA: TGTGCCAGCAGCTTGAAGGCAGGGGACTATGGCTACACCTTC. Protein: CASSLKAGDYGYTF.

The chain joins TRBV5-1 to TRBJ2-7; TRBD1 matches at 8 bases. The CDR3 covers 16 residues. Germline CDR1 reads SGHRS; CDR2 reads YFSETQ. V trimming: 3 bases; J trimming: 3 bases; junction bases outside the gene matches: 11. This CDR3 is CASSSNPGGQDYEQYF. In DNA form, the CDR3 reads TGCGCCAGCAGCTCAAATCCAGGGGGCCAAGACTACGAGCAGTACTTC.

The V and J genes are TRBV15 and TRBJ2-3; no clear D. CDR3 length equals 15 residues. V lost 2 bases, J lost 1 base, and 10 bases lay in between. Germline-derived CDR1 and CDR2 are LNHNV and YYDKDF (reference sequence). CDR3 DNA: TGTGCCACCAGCAGACAGCGCCCGCGCACAGATACGCAGTATTTT. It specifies CATSRQRPRTDTQYF.

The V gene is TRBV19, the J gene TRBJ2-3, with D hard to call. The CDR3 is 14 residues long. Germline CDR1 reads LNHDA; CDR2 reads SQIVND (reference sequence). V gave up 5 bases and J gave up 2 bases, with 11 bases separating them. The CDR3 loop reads CASSARSSTDTQYF. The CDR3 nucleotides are TGTGCCAGTAGTGCCAGGTCCTCCACAGATACGCAGTATTTT.

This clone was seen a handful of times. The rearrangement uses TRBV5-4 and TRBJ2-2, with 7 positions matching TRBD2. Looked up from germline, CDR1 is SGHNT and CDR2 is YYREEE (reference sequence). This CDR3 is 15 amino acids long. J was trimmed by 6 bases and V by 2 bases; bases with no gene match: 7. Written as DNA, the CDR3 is TGTGCCAGCAGCTTACCCCTGGGGGGGGCCGGGGAGCTGTTTTTT. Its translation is CASSLPLGGAGELFF.

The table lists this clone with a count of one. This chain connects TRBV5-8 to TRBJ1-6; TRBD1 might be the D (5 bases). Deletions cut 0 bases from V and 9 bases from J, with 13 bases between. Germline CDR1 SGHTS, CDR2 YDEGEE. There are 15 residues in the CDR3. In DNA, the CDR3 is TGTGCCAGCAGCTTGGGGGCAGGAGGGGTTTCACCCCTCCACTTT. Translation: CASSLGAGGVSPLHF.

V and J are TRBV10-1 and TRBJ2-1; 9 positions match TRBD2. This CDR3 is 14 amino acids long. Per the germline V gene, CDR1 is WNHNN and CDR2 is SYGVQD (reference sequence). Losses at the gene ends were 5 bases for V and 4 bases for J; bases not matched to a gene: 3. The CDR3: CASSPSGNYNEQFF. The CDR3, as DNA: TGCGCCAGCAGTCCTAGCGGGAATTACAATGAGCAGTTCTTC.

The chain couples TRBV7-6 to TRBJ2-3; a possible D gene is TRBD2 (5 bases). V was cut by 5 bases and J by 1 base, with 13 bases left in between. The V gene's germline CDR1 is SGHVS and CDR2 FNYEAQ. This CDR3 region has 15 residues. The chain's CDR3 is CASSRSVEGTDTQYF. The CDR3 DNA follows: TGTGCCAGCAGCCGATCGGTGGAGGGCACAGATACGCAGTATTTT. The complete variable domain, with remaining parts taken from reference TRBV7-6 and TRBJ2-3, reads GAGVSQSPRYKVTKRGQDVALRCDPISGHVSLYWYRQALGQGPEFLTYFNYEAQQDKSGLPNDRFSAERPEGSISTLTIQRTEQRDSAMYRCASSRSVEGTDTQYFGPGTRLTVL.

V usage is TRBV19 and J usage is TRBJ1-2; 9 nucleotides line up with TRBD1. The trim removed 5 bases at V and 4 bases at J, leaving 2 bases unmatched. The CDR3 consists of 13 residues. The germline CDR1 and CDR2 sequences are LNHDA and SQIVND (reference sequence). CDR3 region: CASSPGQGYGYTF. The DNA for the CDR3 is TGTGCCAGTAGTCCGGGACAGGGCTATGGCTACACCTTC.

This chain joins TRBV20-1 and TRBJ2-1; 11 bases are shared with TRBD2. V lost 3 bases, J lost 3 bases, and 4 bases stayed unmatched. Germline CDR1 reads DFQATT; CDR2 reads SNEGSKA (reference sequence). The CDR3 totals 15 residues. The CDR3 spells CSASPGTSGYNEQFF. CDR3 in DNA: TGCAGTGCTAGTCCCGGGACTAGCGGCTACAATGAGCAGTTCTTC.

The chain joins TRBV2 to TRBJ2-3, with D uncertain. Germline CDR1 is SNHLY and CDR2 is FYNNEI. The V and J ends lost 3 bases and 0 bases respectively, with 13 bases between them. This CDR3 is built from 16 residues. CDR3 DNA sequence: TGTGCCAGCAGTGATGGCGGCTTACGAAGCACAGATACGCAGTATTTT. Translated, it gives CASSDGGLRSTDTQYF.

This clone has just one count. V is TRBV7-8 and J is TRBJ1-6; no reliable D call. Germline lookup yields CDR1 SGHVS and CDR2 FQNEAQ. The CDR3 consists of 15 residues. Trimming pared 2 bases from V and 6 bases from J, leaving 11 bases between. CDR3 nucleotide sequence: TGTGCCAGCAGCTTAACTACGGATATTAATTCACCCCTCCACTTT. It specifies CASSLTTDINSPLHF.

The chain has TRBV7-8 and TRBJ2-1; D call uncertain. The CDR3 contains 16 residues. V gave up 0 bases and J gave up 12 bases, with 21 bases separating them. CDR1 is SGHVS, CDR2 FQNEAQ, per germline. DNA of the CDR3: TGTGCCAGCAGCTTAGCGAGTTTGACTGGTACAATGGCGCAGTTCTTC. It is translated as CASSLASLTGTMAQFF.

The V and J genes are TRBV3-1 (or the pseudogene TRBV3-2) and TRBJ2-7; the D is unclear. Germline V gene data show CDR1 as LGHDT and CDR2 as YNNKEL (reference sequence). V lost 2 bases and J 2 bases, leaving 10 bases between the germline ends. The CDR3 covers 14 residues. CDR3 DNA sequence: TGTGCCAGCAGCCAAAATTCACAGCCCTACGAGCAGTACTTC. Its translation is CASSQNSQPYEQYF.

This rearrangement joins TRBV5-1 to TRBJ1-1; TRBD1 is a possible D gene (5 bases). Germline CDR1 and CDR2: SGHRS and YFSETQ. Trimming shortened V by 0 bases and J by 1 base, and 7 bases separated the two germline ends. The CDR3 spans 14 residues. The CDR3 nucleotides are TGCGCCAGCAGCTTGGACGGACAGAACACTGAAGCTTTCTTT. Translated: CASSLDGQNTEAFF. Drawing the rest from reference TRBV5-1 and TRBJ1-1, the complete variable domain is KAGVTQTPRYLIKTRGQQVTLSCSPISGHRSVSWYQQTPGQGLQFLFEYFSETQRNKGNFPGRFSGRQFSNSRSEMNVSTLELGDSALYLCASSLDGQNTEAFFGQGTRLTVV.

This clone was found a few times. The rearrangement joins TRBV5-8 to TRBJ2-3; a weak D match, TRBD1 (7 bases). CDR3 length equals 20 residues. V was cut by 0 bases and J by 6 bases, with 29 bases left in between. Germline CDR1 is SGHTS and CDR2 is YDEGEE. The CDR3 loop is CASSLVSGETGRYRWDTQYF. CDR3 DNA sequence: TGTGCCAGCAGCTTGGTTAGTGGGGAGACAGGGAGGTACAGGTGGGATACGCAGTATTTT.

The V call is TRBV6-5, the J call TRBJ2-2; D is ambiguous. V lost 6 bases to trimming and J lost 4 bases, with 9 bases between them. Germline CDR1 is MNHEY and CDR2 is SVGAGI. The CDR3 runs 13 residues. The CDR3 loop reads CASRFQVTGELFF. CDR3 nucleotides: TGTGCCAGCAGATTCCAGGTCACCGGGGAGCTGTTTTTT.

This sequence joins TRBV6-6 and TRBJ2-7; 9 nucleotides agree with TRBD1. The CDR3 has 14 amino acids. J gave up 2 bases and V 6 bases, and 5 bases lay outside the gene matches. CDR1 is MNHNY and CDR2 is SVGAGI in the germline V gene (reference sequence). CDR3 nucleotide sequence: TGTGCCAGCAGGGGGACAGGGAGTCCCTACGAGCAGTACTTC. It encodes CASRGTGSPYEQYF.

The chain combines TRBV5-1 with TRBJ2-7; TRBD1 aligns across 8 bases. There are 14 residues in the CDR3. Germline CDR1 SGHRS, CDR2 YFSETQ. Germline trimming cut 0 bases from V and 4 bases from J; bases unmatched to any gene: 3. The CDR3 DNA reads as TGCGCCAGCAGCTTGGCAGGGGGCGGGTACGAGCAGTACTTC. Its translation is CASSLAGGGYEQYF.

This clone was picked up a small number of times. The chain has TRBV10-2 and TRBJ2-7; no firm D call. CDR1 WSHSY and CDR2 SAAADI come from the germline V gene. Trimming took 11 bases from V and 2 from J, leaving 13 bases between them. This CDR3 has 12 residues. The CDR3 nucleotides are TGCGCCTGCTTGGGTGACACCTACGAGCAGTACTTC. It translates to CACLGDTYEQYF.

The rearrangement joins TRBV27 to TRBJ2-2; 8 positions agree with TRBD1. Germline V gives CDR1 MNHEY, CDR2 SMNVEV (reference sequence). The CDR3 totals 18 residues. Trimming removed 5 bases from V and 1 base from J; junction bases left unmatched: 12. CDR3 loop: CASSPKMTGVKNTGELFF. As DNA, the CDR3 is TGTGCCAGCAGTCCGAAGATGACAGGGGTTAAGAACACCGGGGAGCTGTTTTTT.

CDR3 coding DNA: TGCGCCAGCAGCCAACACGAGACAGTCTCTGGAAACACCATATATTTT. Protein sequence: CASSQHETVSGNTIYF. The rearrangement uses TRBV4-1 and TRBJ1-3; weak D call: TRBD1 (5 bases). Germline assignment: CDR1 MGHRA and CDR2 YSYEKL. V was shortened by 2 bases and J by 0 bases, with 11 bases between the two germline ends. The CDR3 runs to 16 residues.

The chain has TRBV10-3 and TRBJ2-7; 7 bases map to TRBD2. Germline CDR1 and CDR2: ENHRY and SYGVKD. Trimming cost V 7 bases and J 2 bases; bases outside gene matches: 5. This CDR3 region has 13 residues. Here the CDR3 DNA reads TGTGCCATCAACCCTAGCGGTACCTACGAGCAGTACTTC. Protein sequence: CAINPSGTYEQYF.

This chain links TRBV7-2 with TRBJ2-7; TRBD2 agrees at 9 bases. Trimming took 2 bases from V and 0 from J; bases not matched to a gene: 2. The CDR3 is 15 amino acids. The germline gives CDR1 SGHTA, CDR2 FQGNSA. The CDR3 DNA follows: TGTGCCAGCAGCTTATTACTAGCGGGCTCCTACGAGCAGTACTTC. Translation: CASSLLLAGSYEQYF.

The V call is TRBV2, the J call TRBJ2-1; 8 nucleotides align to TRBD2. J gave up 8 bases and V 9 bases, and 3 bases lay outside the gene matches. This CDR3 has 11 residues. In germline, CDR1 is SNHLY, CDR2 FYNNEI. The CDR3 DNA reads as TGTGCCAGTCGGACTAGCCATGAGCAGTTCTTC. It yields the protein CASRTSHEQFF.

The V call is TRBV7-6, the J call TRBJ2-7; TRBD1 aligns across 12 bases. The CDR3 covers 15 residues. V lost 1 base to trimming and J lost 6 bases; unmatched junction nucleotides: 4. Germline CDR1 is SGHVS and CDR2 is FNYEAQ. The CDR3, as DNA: TGTGCCAGCAGCTTAGGGGGGACAGGGGGCGCCGAGCAGTACTTC. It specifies CASSLGGTGGAEQYF.

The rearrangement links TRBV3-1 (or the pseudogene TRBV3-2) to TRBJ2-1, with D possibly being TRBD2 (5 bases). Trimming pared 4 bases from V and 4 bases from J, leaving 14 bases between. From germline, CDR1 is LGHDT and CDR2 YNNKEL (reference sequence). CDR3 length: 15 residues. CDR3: CASSLDNGVYNEQFF. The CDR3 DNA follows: TGTGCCAGCAGCCTTGATAACGGGGTATACAATGAGCAGTTCTTC.

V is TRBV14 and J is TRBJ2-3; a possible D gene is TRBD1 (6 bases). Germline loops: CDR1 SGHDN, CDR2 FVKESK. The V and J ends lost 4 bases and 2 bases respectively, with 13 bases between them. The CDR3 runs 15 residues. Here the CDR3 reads CASSLQTGFTDTQYF. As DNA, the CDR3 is TGTGCCAGCAGCCTTCAGACAGGATTCACAGATACGCAGTATTTT.

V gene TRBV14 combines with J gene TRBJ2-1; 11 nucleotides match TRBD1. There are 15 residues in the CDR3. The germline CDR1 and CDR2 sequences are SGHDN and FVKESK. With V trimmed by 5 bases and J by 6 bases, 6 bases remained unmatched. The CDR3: CASSARDRGVNEQFF. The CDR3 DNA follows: TGTGCCAGCAGCGCTCGGGACAGGGGGGTCAATGAGCAGTTCTTC.

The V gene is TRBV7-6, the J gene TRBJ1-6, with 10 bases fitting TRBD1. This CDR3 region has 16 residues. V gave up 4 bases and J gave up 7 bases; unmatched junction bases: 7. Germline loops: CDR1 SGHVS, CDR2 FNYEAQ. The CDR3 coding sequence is TGTGCCAGCAGCTCATATCCGGGACAGGGGAATTCACCCCTCCACTTT. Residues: CASSSYPGQGNSPLHF.

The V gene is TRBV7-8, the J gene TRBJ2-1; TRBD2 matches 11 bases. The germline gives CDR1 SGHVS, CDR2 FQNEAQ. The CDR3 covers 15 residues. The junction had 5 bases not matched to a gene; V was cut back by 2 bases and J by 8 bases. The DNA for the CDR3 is TGTGCCAGCAGCTTACTAGCGGGAGGTCTGGATGAGCAGTTCTTC. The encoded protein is CASSLLAGGLDEQFF.